This TCR beta chain was obtained from a study of shared clonotypes between healthy human individuals (dated by TCRdb to the early 2020s). Broadly, across the study: A couple of women and a few men aged 18 to 49 years were included in the cohort. To increase sequencing depth and limit assay-specific biases, different laboratories used diverse techniques to prepare libraries and sequence TCR repertoires. The study deeply sequenced blood TCR repertoires of about 5 healthy adults to estimate repertoire size and the extent of clonotype sharing between individuals. Per donor, three plates each were used for CD4 naive and CD4 memory, two for CD8 naive, and one for CD8 memory. Leukapheresis yielded between about 0.85 and 10 billion PBMCs per donor.

As to this clone: Its antigen is not yet known. Qualities for individual bases were not recorded, and no much larger clone is one base off.

The donors were healthy, HIV-negative adults with no recently reported acute infections or vaccinations. Every donor was a Caucasian adult living in Nashville, Tennessee, USA. CD4+ T cells were enriched by magnetic negative selection; naive cells were then positively selected on CD45RA, and the negative fraction formed the memory subset. After blood collection by leukapheresis, PBMCs were isolated using Ficoll-Histopaque density gradient centrifugation and then cryopreserved in the vapor phase of liquid nitrogen. Analytical flow cytometry was used to check the purity and quantity of every magnetically sorted T cell population. Genomic DNA was isolated from each sorted fraction and quantified by UV absorbance on a Nanodrop 2000c. Study-level results and caveats: Pairwise subsampling led to the expectation that sequencing depth would affect the degree of clonotype sharing among donors. Across several donors, approximately 4.9% of naive CD4, 3.5% of naive CD8, roughly 2.2% of memory CD4, and approximately 0.4% of memory CD8 clonotypes were shared. Compared with non-shared clonotypes, clonotypes shared by all four sorted-subset donors had higher generation probabilities. Sampling was limited to blood, and TCR repertoires in tissue likely differ from TCR repertoires in blood. Naive subsets generally had larger estimated clonotype richness than memory subsets. The small number of donors limited the genetic and exposure-history diversity represented. Rarefaction of sorted-subset datasets indicated incomplete sequencing despite the large sequencing depth.

The CDR3 contains 16 residues, cysteine and phenylalanine counted. Only the CDR3 DNA is retained, 48 bases long and in frame from the first base. A distance of 14 bases separates the germline ends of V and J, which lose 4 bases and 1 base respectively. CDR1 MDHEN and CDR2 SYDVKM were looked up in the germline V gene. Using the deep immunoSEQ assay, multiplex PCR amplified TCR CDR3 regions from genomic DNA. Extracted genomic DNA from each cell subset was spread evenly across all wells of several immunoSEQ 96-well plates, with each plate serving as a replicate. For sorted subsets, 200 to 250 ng of genomic DNA, equivalent to 25,000 to 35,000 T cell genomes, went into each replicate PCR. Purified libraries were quantified with a Qubit 3.0 fluorometer, sized on a Bioanalyzer 2100, and re-quantified with the KAPA Library Quantification kit. Every immunoSEQ 96-well plate was sequenced on a separate single-read 150-cycle Illumina NextSeq 550 flow cell. In the authors' own workflow: Because the immunoSEQ output included only junctional sequences and no quality scores, the filtering could not be the same as the filtering used for full-length reads. Sequences were annotated with PyIR, a Python wrapper for IgBLAST v1.9, using IMGT germline references to assign V/J genes and CDR3. Reads with weak V/J assignments (E-value above 1e-6), missing CDR3, stop codons, out-of-frame junctions, or ambiguous translated residues were removed. V3J clonotypes were defined as sequences sharing the same inferred V gene, J gene, and CDR3 amino acid sequence. The percentage overlap between two repertoires was calculated by dividing the number of shared unique clonotypes by the size of the smaller repertoire. Three approaches were used to assess repertoire richness: RTK rarefaction, the Chao1 estimator, and Recon v2.1 estimates of unobserved clonotypes. For all TCRbeta clonotypes obtained by the gDNA method from a few donors, generation probabilities were computed with OLGA. Imported from immuneACCESS, the table was reduced by TCRdb to in-frame sequences with V and J called. These copies leave out some clones; in studies compared against another copy, an unresolved V gene accounts for under half, and the cause of the remainder is not known. D and trimming come from the DNA, and the V and J calls and clone size come from that table. This sample comprises approximately 1.4 million clones, about 98% of them detected only once. The top ten clones comprise around 0.45% of the sample.

This TCR derives from a man aged 25 to 40 in good health. The sequence links TRBV28 to TRBJ1-3; the D gene is possibly TRBD1, with 5 bases matching. Sequenced: naive CD4+ T cells sorted from blood. Sample cell subset or site, as interpreted from the label and publication: CD45RA+ positively selected. CDR3 protein: CASSYIGTPSGNTIYF. The DNA sequence is TGTGCCAGCAGTTATATAGGGACGCCATCTGGAAACACCATATATTTT.